This T cell receptor (beta chain) was sequenced during a study of control samples from healthy donors and cancer patients. Clones were read by immunoSEQ multiplex PCR, and TCRdb kept only the in-frame ones, dropping some. There are about 410,000 clones in the sample; 75% to 95% occur only once, and approximately 6.3% lies in the top ten. CDR3 length: 15 residues. From germline, CDR1 is SGHRS and CDR2 YFSETQ. V was pared by 2 bases and J by 2 bases, with 13 bases between. In its sample, this clone was seen once. The chain is built from TRBV5-1 and TRBJ2-5, with no clear D. The origin of this receptor is a man aged 40-49 years with head and neck cancer. The sample taken for sequencing was PBMCs. Here the CDR3 DNA reads TGCGCCAGCAGCTTTGGTTCCACTCGGCAAGAGACCCAGTACTTC. It codes for CASSFGSTRQETQYF.